This TCR beta chain was obtained from a study of blood T cell repertoires in COVID-19. Study as a whole: T cells, B-cell-depleted T cells, or PBMCs provided the cDNA or gDNA that served as material.

The CDR3 has 15 residues. The germline V gene encodes CDR1 LGHDT and CDR2 YNNKEL (reference sequence). The V gene end was trimmed by 2 bases and the J gene end by 7 bases; junction bases not matched to a gene: 8. In the original analysis: Estimated nucleated cell counts came from reference gene primer amplification. Assay used: immunoSEQ multiplex PCR; TCRdb lists only in-frame clones, some missing. Clone size and the V and J calls come from that table; the DNA yielded D and trimming. The table records some 200,000 clones, about 80% of them present only once. The receptor comes from a human donor with acute or convalescent COVID-19. The donor label of this sample is uncertain. V and J are TRBV3-1 (or the pseudogene TRBV3-2) and TRBJ2-7; TRBD2 matches 10 bases. Material: peripheral blood. The CDR3 DNA is TGTGCCAGCAGCCAAAGGCTAGCGGGAGTCGGAGAGCAGTACTTC. It translates to CASSQRLAGVGEQYF.